The sequence of this TCR beta chain was determined in a study of T cells in Graves' hyperthyroidism and ophthalmopathy. Overall study results and limits: Blood held most thyroid clonotypes expanded above 0.001 frequency.

What was amplified from RNA transcripts were TCR beta CDR3 regions. TCR CDR3 underwent first-round RT-PCR with the HTBI primer set. A single record per CDR3 protein comes from TCRdb applying MiXCR to the multiplex PCR reads. The sample yields around 520,000 distinct CDR3 sequences, 14% seen once. This clonotype was observed a few times. What it recognizes is unknown. This CDR3 contains 18 residues. J gave up 6 bases and V 5 bases, and 10 bases lay outside the gene matches. This rearrangement joins TRBV12-3 or TRBV12-4 to TRBJ2-1; 16 nucleotides match TRBD2. The sample comprised blood. The TCR comes from a woman aged 18-35 years with Graves' hyperthyroidism. The CDR3 region has the DNA TGTGCCAGCAGTGCTCCGGGACTAGCGGGAGGGCCGGGCAATGAGCAGTTCTTC. Translated: CASSAPGLAGGPGNEQFF.